Below, 12 T cell receptor beta chains from the same sample are listed, as sequenced in a study of cytomegalovirus exposure and HLA in healthy donors. Profiled with immunoSEQ multiplex PCR; TCRdb holds only in-frame clones, not every one. The sample yields 190,000 or so clones, roughly 84% seen once. Sequenced sample: PBMCs. The origin of the receptors is a woman under 30 in good health and CMV-seropositive.

The V and J genes are TRBV6-5 and TRBJ1-2; D perhaps matches TRBD1 (6 bases). The length of the CDR3 is 15 residues. V was cut by 2 bases and J by 2 bases, with 12 bases left in between. The germline V gene has CDR1 MNHEY and CDR2 SVGAGI. In DNA form, the CDR3 reads TGTGCCAGCAGTTACGGGCAGGGGAGAAACTATGGCTACACCTTC. Translated, it gives CASSYGQGRNYGYTF.

This chain joins TRBV2 and TRBJ2-1; 7 bases line up with TRBD1. CDR3 size: 14 residues. V gave up 4 bases and J gave up 7 bases; unmatched junction bases: 7. Looked up from germline, CDR1 is SNHLY and CDR2 is FYNNEI. The CDR3: CASSGDRVPNEQFF. As DNA, the CDR3 is TGTGCCAGCAGTGGGGACAGAGTCCCGAATGAGCAGTTCTTC.

The chain carries TRBV25-1 and TRBJ1-2; perhaps TRBD1 as D (5 bases). Germline values: CDR1 MGHDK, CDR2 SYGVNS. V was pared by 7 bases and J by 3 bases, with 9 bases between. This CDR3 contains 12 residues. The CDR3 sequence: CASTWGDYGYTF. The CDR3 region has the DNA TGTGCCAGCACCTGGGGGGACTATGGCTACACCTTC.

This chain links TRBV4-2 with TRBJ2-7; 10 bases are shared with TRBD2. The CDR3 runs to 17 residues. Trimming cost V 1 base and J 1 base; bases outside gene matches: 7. From germline, CDR1 is LGHNA and CDR2 YNFKEQ. CDR3 in amino acids: CASSQARTSGRSYEQYF. DNA of the CDR3: TGTGCCAGCAGCCAAGCTAGGACTAGCGGTAGATCCTACGAGCAGTACTTC.

The chain links TRBV29-1 to TRBJ2-7, with 8 bases matching TRBD1. Germline V lookup: CDR1 SQVTM, CDR2 ANQGSEA. The CDR3 is 14 amino acids. V was clipped by 3 bases and J by 5 bases; unmatched bases: 9. CDR3 protein: CSVDAQDRVNEQYF. The CDR3 region has the DNA TGCAGCGTTGACGCACAGGACAGGGTTAACGAGCAGTACTTC.

The V and J genes are TRBV18 and TRBJ2-3; D remains unclear. CDR1 KGHSH and CDR2 LQKENI come from the germline V gene. V was cut by 2 bases and J by 0 bases, with 9 bases left in between. The CDR3 is 15 residues long. CDR3 sequence reads: CASSPAALSTDTQYF. In DNA, the CDR3 is TGTGCCAGCTCACCAGCAGCACTAAGCACAGATACGCAGTATTTT.

The chain is built from TRBV6-6 and TRBJ1-2; D remains ambiguous. Germline CDR1 is MNHNY and CDR2 is SVGAGI (reference sequence). The CDR3 contains 15 residues. With 2 bases removed from V and 4 bases from J, the gap between germline ends came to 14 bases. The CDR3 here is CASSYRMGTSYGYTF. The CDR3 bases are TGTGCCAGCAGTTACCGAATGGGTACTAGCTATGGCTACACCTTC.

The chain recombines TRBV5-8 with TRBJ2-5, with a possible D match to TRBD2 (5 bases). The germline CDR1 and CDR2 sequences are SGHTS and YDEGEE. This CDR3 is 12 amino acids long. Trimming took 3 bases from V and 2 from J, leaving 5 bases between them. DNA for the CDR3: TGTGCCAGCAGCTCGGGGCAAGAGACCCAGTACTTC. It is translated as CASSSGQETQYF.

The chain couples TRBV27 to TRBJ2-1, with 8 bases identical to TRBD2. The CDR3 contains 16 residues. With V trimmed by 3 bases and J by 5 bases, 9 bases remained unmatched. Germline V gene lookup returns CDR1 MNHEY and CDR2 SMNVEV (reference sequence). The CDR3 DNA is TGTGCCAGCAGTTTCGTGGTTGGGACTAGACACAATGAGCAGTTCTTC. This encodes CASSFVVGTRHNEQFF.

Comment on this clone: The sample holds other DNA sequences that translate to the same CDR3. The rearrangement joins TRBV11-3 to TRBJ1-1; TRBD1 matches 8 bases. The CDR3 spans 14 residues. CDR1 and CDR2 (germline): SGHNT, YENEEA. V was pared by 5 bases and J by 4 bases, with 6 bases of the junction left unmatched. CDR3 nucleotides: TGTGCCAGCAGCCTCGGACAGGGCAGCACTGAAGCTTTCTTT. It specifies CASSLGQGSTEAFF.

The rearrangement uses TRBV18 and TRBJ2-7; weak D call: TRBD2 (6 bases). Germline CDR1 and CDR2: KGHSH and LQKENI. The CDR3 consists of 15 residues. Between the trimmed V and J ends, which lost 3 bases and 7 bases, there was a span of 19 bases. The CDR3 reads CASSPFSRGTLEQYF. For the CDR3, the DNA is TGTGCCAGCTCACCGTTCTCGCGGGGTACTCTGGAGCAGTACTTC.

The V and J genes are TRBV6-5 and TRBJ2-5; 7 bases line up with TRBD2. Germline V gives CDR1 MNHEY, CDR2 SVGAGI. CDR3 length: 13 residues. The V segment lost 6 bases and the J segment 5 bases; nucleotides outside the gene matches: 6. The CDR3 region is CASRPGLGETQYF. CDR3 DNA sequence: TGTGCCAGCAGACCCGGACTAGGGGAGACCCAGTACTTC.